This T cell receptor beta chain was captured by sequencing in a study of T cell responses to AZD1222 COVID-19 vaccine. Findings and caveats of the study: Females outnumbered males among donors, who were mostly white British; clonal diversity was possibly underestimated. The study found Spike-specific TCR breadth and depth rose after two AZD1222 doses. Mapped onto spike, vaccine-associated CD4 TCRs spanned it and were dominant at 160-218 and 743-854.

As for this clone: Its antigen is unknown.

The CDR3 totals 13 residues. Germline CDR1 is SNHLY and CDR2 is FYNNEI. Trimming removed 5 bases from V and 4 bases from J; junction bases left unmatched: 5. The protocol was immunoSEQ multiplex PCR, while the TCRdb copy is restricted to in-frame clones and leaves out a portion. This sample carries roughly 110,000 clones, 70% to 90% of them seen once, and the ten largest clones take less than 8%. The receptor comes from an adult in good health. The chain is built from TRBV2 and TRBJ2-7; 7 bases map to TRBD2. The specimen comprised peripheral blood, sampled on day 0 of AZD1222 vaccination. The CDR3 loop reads CASSTRTSYEQYF. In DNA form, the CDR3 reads TGTGCCAGCAGTACCCGGACTAGTTACGAGCAGTACTTC.